Below are 7 T cell receptor beta chains sequenced from a single sample in a study of T cells after yellow fever vaccination. TCRdb passed the 5' RACE reads through MiXCR, listing each CDR3 protein once. The sample contains about 53,000 distinct CDR3 sequences, approximately 7.7% of which appear only once. Sequences were derived from CD8+ T cells sorted from PBMCs, sampled on the day of the first yellow fever vaccination. The receptors stem from a man aged 18 to 29 who received the YFV17D yellow fever vaccine.

The table lists this clonotype with a few counts. In nucleotides, the CDR3 is TGTGCCAGCGGGGAGGCGGGGGGAGCAGATACGCAGTATTTT. Translating gives CASGEAGGADTQYF. This chain uses TRBV27 with TRBJ2-3; 8 bases fit TRBD2. CDR1 and CDR2 (germline): MNHEY, SMNVEV (reference sequence). V shed 8 bases and J 4 bases; nucleotides not matched to a gene: 8. The CDR3 runs 14 residues.

This clonotype was counted many times. The chain joins TRBV29-1 to TRBJ1-3; TRBD1 is a possible D gene (5 bases). Germline loops: CDR1 SQVTM, CDR2 ANQGSEA. The V end was cut by 5 bases, the J end by 4 bases, with 12 bases between. The CDR3 sequence is 13 residues long. The CDR3 region is CSVRGLSGNTIYF. The CDR3, as DNA: TGCAGCGTTCGGGGACTGAGCGGAAACACCATATATTTT.

This clonotype was detected ten times or more. This chain uses TRBV19 with TRBJ2-5; 9 nucleotides match TRBD2. Germline values: CDR1 LNHDA, CDR2 SQIVND (reference sequence). CDR3 size: 16 residues. The junction had 10 bases not matched to a gene; V was cut back by 3 bases and J by 5 bases. CDR3 sequence: CASSIRSGGPWETQYF. The CDR3 DNA follows: TGTGCCAGTAGTATCCGGAGCGGGGGGCCGTGGGAGACCCAGTACTTC. The variable domain in full, completed from reference TRBV19 and TRBJ2-5, reads DGGITQSPKYLFRKEGQNVTLSCEQNLNHDAMYWYRQDPGQGLRLIYYSQIVNDFQKGDIAEGYSVSREKKESFPLTVTSAQKNPTAFYLCASSIRSGGPWETQYFGPGTRLLVL.

The chain has TRBV19 and TRBJ1-1; D is uncertain. Trimming cost V 11 bases and J 1 base, with 14 bases left between them. The CDR3 extends over 13 amino acids. Germline CDR1 reads LNHDA; CDR2 reads SQIVND (reference sequence). The DNA for the CDR3 is TGTGCCGTCGTGGCGGTGAGGAACACTGAAGCTTTCTTT. Translation gives CAVVAVRNTEAFF. Looking up the rest from reference TRBV19 and TRBJ1-1 gives the full variable domain: DGGITQSPKYLFRKEGQNVTLSCEQNLNHDAMYWYRQDPGQGLRLIYYSQIVNDFQKGDIAEGYSVSREKKESFPLTVTSAQKNPTAFYLCAVVAVRNTEAFFGQGTRLTVV.

This clonotype was seen more than once but under ten times. The chain joins TRBV11-1 to TRBJ1-2, with 10 bases lining up with TRBD1. V dropped 4 bases and J dropped 8; count of bases not matched to a gene: 19. The CDR3 is 18 amino acids. CDR1 is SGHAT and CDR2 is FQDESV in the germline V gene (reference sequence). Here the CDR3 reads CASSSPPSGTGDLWGYTF. DNA for the CDR3: TGTGCCAGCAGCTCTCCCCCCTCCGGGACAGGGGATCTTTGGGGCTACACCTTC.

This rearrangement joins TRBV6-4 to TRBJ2-5; D ambiguous. Trimming cost V 5 bases and J 1 base, with 8 bases left between them. This CDR3 contains 13 residues. The germline gives CDR1 MRHNA, CDR2 SNTAGT. The CDR3 region has the DNA TGTGCCAGCAGTCCCTCGCCCCAAGAGACCCAGTACTTC. Translation: CASSPSPQETQYF.

This clonotype was seen repeatedly, ten times or more. This chain uses TRBV3-1 with TRBJ2-5; the D is unclear. This CDR3 has 15 residues. V shed 1 base and J shed 1 base, with 10 bases lying between them. Germline V gene sequence: CDR1 LGHDT, CDR2 YNNKEL (reference sequence). CDR3 nucleotides: TGTGCCAGCAGCCAAGTGGGTTACTCCCAAGAGACCCAGTACTTC. Its translation: CASSQVGYSQETQYF.